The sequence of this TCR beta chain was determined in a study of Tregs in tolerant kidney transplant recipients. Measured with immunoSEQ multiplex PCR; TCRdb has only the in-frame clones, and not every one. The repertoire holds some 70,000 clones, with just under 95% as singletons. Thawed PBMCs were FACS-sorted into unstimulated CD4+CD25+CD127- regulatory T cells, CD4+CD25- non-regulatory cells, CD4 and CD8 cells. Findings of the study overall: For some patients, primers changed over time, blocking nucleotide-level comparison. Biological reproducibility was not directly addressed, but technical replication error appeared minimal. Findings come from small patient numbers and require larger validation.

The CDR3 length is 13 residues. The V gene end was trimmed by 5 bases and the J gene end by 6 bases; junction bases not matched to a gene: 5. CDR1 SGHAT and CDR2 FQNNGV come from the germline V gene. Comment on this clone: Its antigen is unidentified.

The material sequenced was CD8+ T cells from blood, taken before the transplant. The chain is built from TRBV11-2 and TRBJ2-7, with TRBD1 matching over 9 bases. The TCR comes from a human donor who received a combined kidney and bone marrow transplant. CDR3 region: CASSHGQGFEQYF. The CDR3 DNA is TGTGCCAGCAGCCATGGACAGGGGTTCGAGCAGTACTTC.